The rows below give T cell receptor beta chains drawn from one sample of a study of T cell responses to AZD1222 COVID-19 vaccine. The method was immunoSEQ multiplex PCR; TCRdb's version includes in-frame clones alone and lacks a portion of them. The table shows under 200,000 clones, with roughly nine tenths occurring only once. Specimen: peripheral blood, collected on day 0 of AZD1222 vaccination. The receptors were gathered from an adult in good health. Each CDR3 is given with its conserved first and last residue. D genes are given only for firm matches. Clone size is stated in some rows and not others, as once, few, many or a class when expanded.

clone_size,d_call,j_call,v_call,cdr3_aa,cdr3_nt
.,.,TRBJ1-5,TRBV28,CATGDAGRNQPQHF,TGTGCCACGGGAGACGCAGGGCGAAATCAGCCCCAGCATTTT
.,.,TRBJ1-2,TRBV2,CASTSGYGYTF,TGTGCCAGCACTTCGGGGTATGGCTACACCTTC
once,TRBD1,TRBJ2-7,TRBV30,CAWSPLLDRDYEQYF,TGTGCCTGGAGTCCCCTTCTAGACAGGGACTACGAGCAGTACTTC
few,.,TRBJ1-1,TRBV5-6,CASSYGRRTEAFF,TGTGCCAGCAGCTACGGACGACGGACTGAAGCTTTCTTT
.,.,TRBJ1-1,TRBV7-2,CASSLYGSTEAFF,TGTGCCAGCAGCTTATACGGGAGCACTGAAGCTTTCTTT
.,.,TRBJ2-5,TRBV5-1,CASSLRGLGQETQYF,TGCGCCAGCAGCTTACGAGGGTTGGGCCAAGAGACCCAGTACTTC
once,TRBD1,TRBJ1-2,TRBV23-1,CASSRGQGAFYGYTF,TGCGCCAGCTCACGGGGACAGGGGGCTTTCTATGGCTACACCTTC
.,TRBD2,TRBJ2-3,TRBV18,CASSPRGGTTDTQYF,TGTGCCAGCTCACCTCGGGGGGGGACCACAGATACGCAGTATTTT
.,TRBD1,TRBJ2-2,TRBV6-5,CASRKQGSTGELFF,TGTGCCAGCCGAAAACAGGGGTCCACCGGGGAGCTGTTTTTT
.,.,TRBJ2-1,TRBV5-1,CASSLPGTPFNEQFF,TGCGCCAGCAGCTTACCCGGGACTCCCTTCAATGAGCAGTTCTTC
once,.,TRBJ2-5,TRBV30,CAWSAGGETQYF,TGTGCCTGGAGTGCAGGAGGGGAGACCCAGTACTTC
.,.,TRBJ2-7,TRBV7-8,CASSLSSVWEQYF,TGTGCCAGCAGCTTAAGTAGCGTGTGGGAGCAGTACTTC
.,.,TRBJ1-3,TRBV4-1,CASSQKLSGNTIYF,TGCGCCAGCAGCCAAAAACTCTCTGGAAACACCATATATTTT
once,TRBD1,TRBJ2-7,TRBV7-9,CASSLAGTGYYEQYF,TGTGCCAGCAGCTTAGCGGGGACAGGGTACTACGAGCAGTACTTC
.,TRBD2,TRBJ2-1,TRBV5-4,CASSWAQASGGEQFF,TGTGCCAGCAGCTGGGCCCAGGCTAGCGGGGGGGAGCAATTCTTC
.,.,TRBJ1-1,TRBV27,CASRRYGNTEAFF,TGTGCCAGCAGAAGGTACGGGAACACTGAAGCTTTCTTT
.,TRBD2,TRBJ2-7,TRBV28,CASSPGTSGLPTEQYF,TGTGCCAGCAGCCCCGGGACTAGCGGGCTCCCAACTGAGCAGTACTTC
.,.,TRBJ1-2,TRBV2,CASKDRNYGYTF,TGTGCCAGCAAGGACAGAAACTATGGCTACACCTTC
.,.,TRBJ1-1,TRBV9,CASSVEGRSDSTEAFF,TGTGCCAGCAGCGTAGAAGGCAGGTCGGATTCCACTGAAGCTTTCTTT
once,TRBD1,TRBJ1-5,TRBV7-2,CASSRQGTVNQPQHF,TGTGCCAGCAGCAGACAGGGGACCGTCAATCAGCCCCAGCATTTT
.,.,TRBJ1-5,TRBV19,CASSIAGQPQHF,TGTGCCAGTAGTATAGCAGGTCAGCCCCAGCATTTT
.,.,TRBJ1-4,TRBV27,CASSLGWTTEKLFF,TGTGCCAGCAGTTTGGGGTGGACGACCGAAAAACTGTTTTTT
once,TRBD1,TRBJ1-1,TRBV28,CASGTVEAFF,TGTGCCAGCGGGACAGTTGAAGCTTTCTTT
.,.,TRBJ2-7,TRBV6-6,CASSYSASYEQYF,TGTGCCAGCAGTTACTCGGCGAGTTACGAGCAGTACTTC
.,TRBD2,TRBJ2-3,TRBV7-8,CASSLGGLAVFTDTQYF,TGTGCCAGCAGCTTAGGGGGACTAGCGGTTTTCACAGATACGCAGTATTTT
.,.,TRBJ1-1,TRBV19,CASSIDIFTTDLNTEAFF,TGTGCCAGTAGTATAGATATCTTTACGACTGACTTGAACACTGAAGCTTTCTTT
.,.,TRBJ2-7,TRBV11-1,CASSLSFSEQYF,TGTGCCAGCAGCTTGTCGTTCTCGGAGCAGTACTTC
.,.,TRBJ2-1,TRBV19,CASSFGINEQFF,TGTGCCAGTAGTTTCGGCATCAATGAGCAGTTCTTC
.,.,TRBJ1-6,TRBV5-1,CASSLTGSGNSPLHF,TGCGCCAGCAGCTTGACAGGGTCGGGTAATTCACCCCTCCACTTT
.,.,TRBJ2-1,TRBV6-5,CASSYLTKGTNEQFF,TGTGCCAGCAGTTACCTGACAAAAGGAACGAATGAGCAGTTCTTC
once,.,TRBJ2-2,TRBV12-5,CASGPSGAYTGELFF,TGTGCTAGTGGCCCTTCCGGGGCCTACACCGGGGAGCTGTTTTTT
.,.,TRBJ2-7,TRBV18,CASSILKQAPHEQYF,TGTGCCAGCTCAATACTAAAACAAGCCCCCCACGAGCAGTACTTC
.,.,TRBJ1-2,TRBV5-4,CASSLEKTSYGYTF,TGTGCCAGCAGCTTGGAGAAGACGAGTTATGGCTACACCTTC
.,.,TRBJ1-5,TRBV27,CASRTGQQPQHF,TGTGCCAGCAGGACGGGGCAACAGCCCCAGCATTTT
.,.,TRBJ1-5,TRBV19,CASSNSGSRNQPQHF,TGTGCCAGTAGTAATTCCGGGAGTCGCAATCAGCCCCAGCATTTT
.,.,TRBJ1-2,TRBV7-8,CASSLEEGNYGYTF,TGTGCCAGCAGCTTAGAGGAGGGTAACTATGGCTACACCTTC
.,TRBD1,TRBJ1-1,TRBV30,CAWITGQGNTEAFF,TGTGCCTGGATTACGGGACAGGGTAACACTGAAGCTTTCTTT
.,.,TRBJ2-1,TRBV28,CASSKRRNQNNEQFF,TGTGCCAGCAGTAAAAGGAGGAATCAGAACAATGAGCAGTTCTTC
.,TRBD2,TRBJ2-7,TRBV6-5,CASTGTSVNYEQYF,TGTGCCAGCACTGGGACTAGCGTGAACTACGAGCAGTACTTC
.,TRBD2,TRBJ2-7,TRBV28,CASRTSGDAYEQYF,TGTGCCAGCAGGACTAGCGGGGACGCCTACGAGCAGTACTTC
once,.,TRBJ2-3,TRBV12-3/TRBV12-4,CASSLGVLQYF,TGTGCCAGCAGTCTCGGCGTGCTGCAGTATTTT
.,.,TRBJ1-5,TRBV23-1,CASSLGGSGQPQHF,TGCGCCAGCAGTCTAGGGGGATCGGGTCAGCCCCAGCATTTT
.,TRBD1,TRBJ1-2,TRBV7-9,CASSQGGTGVYGYTF,TGTGCCAGCAGCCAAGGCGGGACAGGGGTCTATGGCTACACCTTC
.,.,TRBJ1-2,TRBV9,CASSSYGGESHGYTF,TGTGCCAGCAGCTCATATGGGGGGGAATCCCATGGCTACACCTTC
.,TRBD2,TRBJ2-5,TRBV5-1,CASTGTSGSGETQYF,TGCGCCAGCACCGGGACTAGCGGGAGCGGCGAGACCCAGTACTTC
.,TRBD1,TRBJ1-5,TRBV6-5,CASRAGQGDNQPQHF,TGTGCCAGCAGAGCGGGACAGGGGGACAATCAGCCCCAGCATTTT
.,.,TRBJ2-2,TRBV27,CASSYSANTGELFF,TGTGCCAGCAGTTACTCCGCGAACACCGGGGAGCTGTTTTTT